The next 25 T cell receptor beta chains were all read from a single sample in a study of Graves' ophthalmopathy and Graves' hyperthyroidism. TCR beta CDR3 amplification used RNA transcripts. Investigators did first-round RT-PCR with HTBI primers, then second-round multiplex PCR. TCRdb recomputed calls from the multiplex PCR reads with MiXCR, one row per CDR3 protein. The table includes approximately 1.2 million distinct CDR3 sequences, 35% to 40% detected once. What was sequenced was peripheral blood or thyroid tissue (not recorded which). All receptors come from an adult man with Graves' hyperthyroidism.

This clonotype was observed a handful of times. J is TRBJ2-5 and V is TRBV12-3 or TRBV12-4; 8 bases fit TRBD2. The CDR3 contains 13 residues. The junction had 6 bases not matched to a gene; V was cut back by 2 bases and J by 10 bases. CDR3 amino acids: CASSLLREGRQYF. CDR3 nucleotide sequence: TGTGCCAGCAGTTTATTACGGGAGGGCCGCCAGTACTTC.

The chain has TRBV27 and TRBJ1-6, with D unresolved. Germline CDR1 reads MNHEY; CDR2 reads SMNVEV (reference sequence). This CDR3 region has 13 residues. V gave up 3 bases and J gave up 8 bases, with 8 bases separating them. The CDR3 loop is CASSFGLHSPLHF. As DNA, the CDR3 is TGTGCCAGCAGTTTCGGTCTGCATTCACCCCTCCACTTT.

The chain uses TRBV7-2 and TRBJ1-5; TRBD1 agrees at 7 bases. After removal of 6 bases from V and 0 bases from J, the junction contained 2 bases not matched to a gene. Germline CDR1 is SGHTA and CDR2 is FQGNSA. The CDR3 runs 14 residues. Here the CDR3 DNA reads TGTGCCAGCAGAGACAGGGTTAGCAATCAGCCCCAGCATTTT. Its protein product is CASRDRVSNQPQHF.

This chain uses TRBV7-3 with TRBJ2-5; perhaps TRBD2 as D (5 bases). V was cut by 4 bases and J by 3 bases, with 12 bases left in between. The CDR3 has 14 residues. From germline, CDR1 is SGHTA and CDR2 FQGTGA. The CDR3 is CASSYGVAEETQYF. The CDR3 DNA reads as TGTGCCAGCAGCTACGGGGTTGCGGAAGAGACCCAGTACTTC.

This clonotype was counted many times. The chain joins TRBV5-1 to TRBJ2-7, with TRBD1 matching over 8 bases. The CDR3 extends over 13 amino acids. After removal of 8 bases from V and 4 bases from J, the junction contained 8 bases not matched to a gene. Germline V gene lookup returns CDR1 SGHRS and CDR2 YFSETQ. The CDR3 region is CASSAGQEYEQYF. In nucleotides, the CDR3 is TGCGCCAGTTCGGCGGGACAGGAGTACGAGCAGTACTTC.

The V and J genes are TRBV25-1 and TRBJ2-5, with 9 bases fitting TRBD1. The trim removed 4 bases at V and 5 bases at J, leaving 8 bases unmatched. Per germline, CDR1 MGHDK and CDR2 SYGVNS. The CDR3 is 15 residues long. The CDR3 here is CASSGLDRGGETQYF. The CDR3, as DNA: TGTGCCAGCAGTGGACTGGACAGGGGAGGGGAGACCCAGTACTTC.

The chain couples TRBV20-1 to TRBJ2-2, with TRBD2 identical over 9 bases. The CDR3 has 17 residues. CDR1 is DFQATT and CDR2 is SNEGSKA in the germline V gene (reference sequence). V gave up 2 bases and J gave up 6 bases; unmatched junction bases: 13. The DNA for the CDR3 is TGCAGTGCTAGACGGGGTATCGGCGGGAGGGGGCCCGGGGAGCTGTTTTTT. Translation: CSARRGIGGRGPGELFF.

The CDR3 coding sequence is TGCAGTGCTAGAGATTCAGTGGGAAACAGGGTCGTTAGGCAGTACTTC. It specifies CSARDSVGNRVVRQYF. V is TRBV20-1 and J is TRBJ2-7, with D perhaps matching TRBD1 (6 bases). CDR1 is DFQATT, CDR2 SNEGSKA, per germline (reference sequence). The length of the CDR3 is 16 residues. The V gene lost 0 bases and the J gene lost 9 bases, with 24 bases spanning the gap.

This clonotype was counted many times. The chain is built from TRBV29-1 and TRBJ2-2; 9 positions match TRBD1. With 6 bases clipped from V and 7 bases from J, the junction kept 9 bases outside the gene matches. The CDR3 length is 14 residues. CDR1 SQVTM and CDR2 ANQGSEA come from the germline V gene. CDR3 protein: CSVAGTGWNGELFF. In nucleotides, the CDR3 is TGCAGCGTGGCCGGGACAGGGTGGAACGGGGAGCTGTTTTTT.

This clonotype was observed at least ten times. The genes are TRBV10-3 and TRBJ1-2; 7 bases line up with TRBD1. V gave up 6 bases and J gave up 4 bases; unmatched junction bases: 5. The CDR3 consists of 13 residues. Germline values: CDR1 ENHRY, CDR2 SYGVKD. The CDR3 DNA sequence: TGTGCCATCAGGATAGGGACAGCCTATGGCTACACCTTC. As protein: CAIRIGTAYGYTF.

Only a few counts were recorded for this clonotype. The CDR3 sequence: CSVEDPAGVETQYF. Here the CDR3 DNA reads TGCAGCGTTGAAGATCCCGCGGGAGTTGAGACCCAGTACTTC. This sequence joins TRBV29-1 and TRBJ2-5; TRBD2 agrees at 7 bases. J was trimmed by 5 bases and V by 0 bases; bases with no gene match: 6. Germline-derived CDR1 and CDR2 are SQVTM and ANQGSEA. The CDR3 consists of 14 residues. Drawing the rest from reference TRBV29-1 and TRBJ2-5, the complete variable domain is SAVISQKPSRDICQRGTSLTIQCQVDSQVTMMFWYRQQPGQSLTLIATANQGSEATYESGFVIDKFPISRPNLTFSTLTVSNMSPEDSSIYLCSVEDPAGVETQYFGPGTRLLVL.

Of note for this clonotype: This may be a read error, as it is one base from a much larger clone. The chain uses TRBV10-3 and TRBJ2-7; tentative D call: TRBD2 (5 bases). CDR3 length: 13 residues. Between the trimmed V and J ends, which lost 4 bases and 2 bases, there was a span of 9 bases. Germline V lookup: CDR1 ENHRY, CDR2 SYGVKD. CDR3 region: CAISAGVTYEQYF. The CDR3 DNA reads TGTGCCATCAGTGCCGGGGTCACCTACGAGCAGTACTTC.

This clonotype showed up many times. The chain uses TRBV19 and TRBJ1-6, with D maybe TRBD1 (6 bases). CDR1 LNHDA and CDR2 SQIVND come from the germline V gene (reference sequence). The V gene lost 6 bases and the J gene lost 6 bases, with 12 bases spanning the gap. This CDR3 has 14 residues. The CDR3 DNA reads TGTGCCAGTAGCCAGGGGTTCGGTAATTCACCCCTCCACTTT. Translating gives CASSQGFGNSPLHF.

Points on this clonotype: Possible read error: a much larger clone is one base away. This sequence joins TRBV20-1 and TRBJ1-6; no clear D gene. V dropped 1 base and J dropped 8 bases, with 9 bases sitting between them. The length of the CDR3 is 13 residues. Germline CDR1 reads DFQATT; CDR2 reads SNEGSKA (reference sequence). This chain's CDR3 is CSARGGIYSPLHF. The CDR3 DNA reads as TGCAGTGCTAGAGGCGGAATTTATTCACCCCTCCACTTT.

The rearrangement links TRBV24-1 to TRBJ1-5; D unclear. CDR3 size: 15 residues. Trimming took 6 bases from V and 2 from J, leaving 13 bases between them. The germline CDR1 and CDR2 sequences are KGHDR and SFDVKD. As DNA, the CDR3 is TGTGCCACCAGTTTACGAGGACGCGGCAATCAGCCCCAGCATTTT. Its protein product is CATSLRGRGNQPQHF.

This clonotype was counted between two and nine times. This chain uses TRBV19 with TRBJ2-7, with D tentatively TRBD1 (5 bases). Between the trimmed V and J ends, which lost 9 bases and 1 base, there was a span of 19 bases. Per germline, CDR1 LNHDA and CDR2 SQIVND (reference sequence). The CDR3 consists of 15 residues. The CDR3 loop is CASSPSQGRSYEQYF. The CDR3 DNA sequence: TGTGCCAGCTCACCAAGTCAGGGCAGGTCCTACGAGCAGTACTTC. Full variable domain (remainder filled in from reference TRBV19 and TRBJ2-7): DGGITQSPKYLFRKEGQNVTLSCEQNLNHDAMYWYRQDPGQGLRLIYYSQIVNDFQKGDIAEGYSVSREKKESFPLTVTSAQKNPTAFYLCASSPSQGRSYEQYFGPGTRLTVT.

V and J are TRBV11-1 and TRBJ2-7; 8 bases match TRBD1. CDR1 SGHAT and CDR2 FQDESV come from the germline V gene (reference sequence). The CDR3 runs 18 residues. With 4 bases clipped from V and 4 bases from J, the junction kept 18 bases outside the gene matches. CDR3 nucleotide sequence: TGTGCCAGCAGCTCCGGACAGGGTCTAGGGGGAACTAAATACGAGCAGTACTTC. Translated: CASSSGQGLGGTKYEQYF.

This clonotype was counted at least ten times. This rearrangement joins TRBV9 to TRBJ2-7, with 10 bases aligning to TRBD1. Germline loops: CDR1 SGDLS, CDR2 YYNGEE. V dropped 3 bases and J dropped 3; count of bases not matched to a gene: 6. The CDR3 covers 15 residues. Here the CDR3 reads CASSERDRGNYEQYF. The CDR3 nucleotides are TGTGCCAGCAGCGAGAGGGACAGGGGTAACTACGAGCAGTACTTC.

This clonotype appeared once. The junction departs from germline at one end; a sequencing error may be responsible. The genes are TRBV7-6 and TRBJ2-5; TRBD1 might be the D (5 bases). The CDR3 runs to 14 residues. Germline V lookup: CDR1 SGHVS, CDR2 FNYEAQ. The CDR3 coding sequence is TGTGCCAGCGGCTTAGTGGACATGCAAGAGGCCCAGTACTTC. This codes for CASGLVDMQEAQYF.

The chain combines TRBV2 with TRBJ1-1; possibly TRBD1 for D (5 bases). Germline V gives CDR1 SNHLY, CDR2 FYNNEI. The CDR3 has 13 residues. Trimming removed 8 bases at V and 2 bases at J, with 12 bases between. Here the CDR3 reads CASQGTVNTEAFF. CDR3 DNA: TGTGCCAGCCAAGGGACGGTCAACACTGAAGCTTTCTTT.

This clonotype was observed many times. J is TRBJ2-5 and V is TRBV29-1, with 12 bases lining up with TRBD2. Germline V gene sequence: CDR1 SQVTM, CDR2 ANQGSEA. V lost 1 base, J lost 4 bases, and 10 bases stayed unmatched. The CDR3 covers 17 residues. DNA for the CDR3: TGCAGCGTTGAAGGGGCTAGCGGGAGGGCCTACGTAGAGACCCAGTACTTC. It is translated as CSVEGASGRAYVETQYF.

V is TRBV5-1 and J is TRBJ1-6, with 9 bases matching TRBD1. Germline V CDR1 and CDR2: SGHRS, YFSETQ. After removal of 0 bases from V and 11 bases from J, the junction contained 12 bases not matched to a gene. This CDR3 comprises 17 residues. The CDR3: CASSLVSDRGQLTPLHF. In DNA form, the CDR3 reads TGCGCCAGCAGCTTGGTTTCGGACAGGGGCCAATTGACACCCCTCCACTTT.

This clonotype was seen a handful of times. The V and J genes are TRBV14 and TRBJ2-7, with 8 bases matching TRBD1. Germline V CDR1 and CDR2: SGHDN, FVKESK. CDR3 size: 18 residues. The V segment lost 0 bases and the J segment 3 bases; nucleotides outside the gene matches: 13. CDR3: CASSQDWVSPGGLYEQYF. The CDR3 DNA sequence: TGTGCCAGCAGCCAAGATTGGGTATCCCCAGGGGGCCTCTACGAGCAGTACTTC.

This clonotype was picked up many times. This chain links TRBV2 with TRBJ1-2; TRBD1 matches 8 bases. V trimming: 5 bases; J trimming: 4 bases; junction bases outside the gene matches: 9. CDR3 length equals 15 residues. Germline CDR1 reads SNHLY; CDR2 reads FYNNEI. CDR3 nucleotides: TGTGCCAGCAGTTCTCGGACAGGGACCGTCTATGGCTACACCTTC. The encoded protein is CASSSRTGTVYGYTF.

The genes are TRBV29-1 and TRBJ2-7, with TRBD2 matching over 8 bases. The CDR3 is 12 residues long. Germline V gives CDR1 SQVTM, CDR2 ANQGSEA. This CDR3 is CSTSGASHEQYF. Here the CDR3 DNA reads TGCAGTACTAGCGGTGCTTCCCACGAGCAGTACTTC.